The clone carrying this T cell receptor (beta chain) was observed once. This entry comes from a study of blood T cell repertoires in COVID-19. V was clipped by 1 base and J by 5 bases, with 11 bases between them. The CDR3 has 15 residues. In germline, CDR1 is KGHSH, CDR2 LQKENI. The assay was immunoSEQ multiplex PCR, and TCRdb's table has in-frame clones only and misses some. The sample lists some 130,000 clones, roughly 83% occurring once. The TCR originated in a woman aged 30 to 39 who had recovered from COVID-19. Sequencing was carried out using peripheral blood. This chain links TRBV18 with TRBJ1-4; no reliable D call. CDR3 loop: CASSPQQRENEKLFF. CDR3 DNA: TGTGCCAGCTCACCACAACAGAGGGAGAATGAAAAACTGTTTTTT.